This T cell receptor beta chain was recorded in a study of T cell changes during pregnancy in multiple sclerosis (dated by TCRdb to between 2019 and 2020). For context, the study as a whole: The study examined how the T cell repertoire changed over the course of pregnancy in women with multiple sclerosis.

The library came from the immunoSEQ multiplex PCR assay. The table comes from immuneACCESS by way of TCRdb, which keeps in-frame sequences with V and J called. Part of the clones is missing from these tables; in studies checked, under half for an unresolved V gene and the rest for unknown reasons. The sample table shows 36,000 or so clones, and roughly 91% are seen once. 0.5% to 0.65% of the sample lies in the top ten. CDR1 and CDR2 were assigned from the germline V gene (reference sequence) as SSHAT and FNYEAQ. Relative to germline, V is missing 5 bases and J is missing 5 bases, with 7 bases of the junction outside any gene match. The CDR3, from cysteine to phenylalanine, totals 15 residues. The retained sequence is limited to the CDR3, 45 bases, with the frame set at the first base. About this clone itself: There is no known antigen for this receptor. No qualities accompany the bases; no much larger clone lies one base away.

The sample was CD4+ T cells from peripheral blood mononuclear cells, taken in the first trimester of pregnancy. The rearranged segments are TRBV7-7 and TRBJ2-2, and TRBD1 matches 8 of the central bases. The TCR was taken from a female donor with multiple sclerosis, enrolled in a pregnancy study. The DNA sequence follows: TGTGCCAGCAGCCCGACAGGGGTTGGTACCGGGGAGCTGTTTTTT. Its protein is CASSPTGVGTGELFF.